This passage covers 24 T cell receptor beta chains from one sample sequenced in a study of blood T cell repertoires in COVID-19. The data were produced by immunoSEQ multiplex PCR, yet TCRdb's version contains in-frame clones alone and is incomplete. The sample shows 160,000 or so clones, 70% to 85% of them seen only once. Sequencing was performed on peripheral blood. All receptors derive from a woman aged 50 to 60 with acute or convalescent COVID-19.

This clone was detected once. The CDR3 region is CASTSRPGGRQETQYF. The CDR3 DNA reads TGTGCCAGCACTTCACGGCCAGGGGGGAGGCAAGAGACCCAGTACTTC. The chain recombines TRBV7-7 with TRBJ2-5, with D tentatively TRBD1 (7 bases). Germline V gene sequence: CDR1 SSHAT, CDR2 FNYEAQ (reference sequence). This CDR3 is built from 16 residues. The germline V and J ends were trimmed by 7 bases and 2 bases, with 20 bases remaining between them.

The CDR3 DNA reads as TGTGCCAGTAGGGGCGGAACCAGGGCTAACTATGGCTACACCTTC. Translating gives CASRGGTRANYGYTF. The chain couples TRBV19 to TRBJ1-2; D is possibly TRBD1 (5 bases). CDR1 is LNHDA and CDR2 is SQIVND in the germline V gene (reference sequence). CDR3 length: 15 residues. V gave up 6 bases and J gave up 0 bases, with 14 bases separating them.

The chain couples TRBV25-1 to TRBJ2-2, with D possibly being TRBD2 (6 bases). Germline V CDR1 and CDR2: MGHDK, SYGVNS. The CDR3 consists of 17 residues. V was clipped by 6 bases and J by 0 bases, with 17 bases between them. CDR3 loop: CASSLGGLVANTGELFF. DNA for the CDR3: TGTGCCAGCAGCCTGGGGGGACTGGTCGCGAACACCGGGGAGCTGTTTTTT. Full variable domain (rest looked up from reference TRBV25-1 and TRBJ2-2): EADIYQTPRYLVIGTGKKITLECSQTMGHDKMYWYQQDPGMELHLIHYSYGVNSTEKGDLSSESTVSRIRTEHFPLTLESARPSHTSQYLCASSLGGLVANTGELFFGEGSRLTVL.

In this sample, this clone turned up a few times. The chain combines TRBV3-1 (or the pseudogene TRBV3-2) with TRBJ1-3; possible D gene TRBD1, 6 bases. V was pared by 2 bases and J by 0 bases, with 8 bases between. Germline V gene lookup returns CDR1 LGHDT and CDR2 YNNKEL (reference sequence). This CDR3 comprises 15 residues. The CDR3 region is CASSQMTGSGNTIYF. As DNA, the CDR3 is TGTGCCAGCAGCCAAATGACAGGCTCTGGAAACACCATATATTTT.

The chain recombines TRBV3-1 (or the pseudogene TRBV3-2) with TRBJ2-6, with D unclear. V lost 4 bases to trimming and J lost 2 bases, with 6 bases between them. The CDR3 covers 14 residues. The germline V gene has CDR1 LGHDT and CDR2 YNNKEL (reference sequence). This chain's CDR3 is CASSPQTGANVLTF. The CDR3 DNA reads as TGTGCCAGCAGCCCGCAGACTGGGGCCAACGTCCTGACTTTC.

This clone was detected once. This sequence joins TRBV6-5 and TRBJ1-5, with a possible D match to TRBD1 (5 bases). Per germline, CDR1 MNHEY and CDR2 SVGAGI. V was trimmed by 6 bases and J by 3 bases, leaving 12 bases between them. This CDR3 has 14 amino acids. In DNA form, the CDR3 reads TGTGCCAGCAGCCGCGACAGACTCAATCAGCCCCAGCATTTT. As protein: CASSRDRLNQPQHF.

The J gene is TRBJ1-2, the V gene TRBV6-4; no clear D. CDR1 is MRHNA and CDR2 is SNTAGT in the germline V gene. With 0 bases removed from V and 2 bases from J, the gap between germline ends came to 28 bases. The CDR3 extends over 21 amino acids. CDR3 sequence: CASSDSGRYPQRARMNYGYTF. The CDR3, as DNA: TGTGCCAGCAGTGACTCGGGTCGCTATCCGCAGAGAGCGCGGATGAACTATGGCTACACCTTC.

The chain is built from TRBV9 and TRBJ2-2; TRBD1 is a possible D gene (6 bases). Germline V CDR1 and CDR2: SGDLS, YYNGEE. Trimming stripped 0 bases from V and 3 bases from J, with 12 bases between. This CDR3 has 16 amino acids. CDR3 bases: TGTGCCAGCAGCGTAGGGGGCAGGGGCTACACCGGGGAGCTGTTTTTT. Translated: CASSVGGRGYTGELFF. The variable domain in full, completed from reference TRBV9 and TRBJ2-2, reads DSGVTQTPKHLITATGQRVTLRCSPRSGDLSVYWYQQSLDQGLQFLIQYYNGEERAKGNILERFSAQQFPDLHSELNLSSLELGDSALYFCASSVGGRGYTGELFFGEGSRLTVL.

The genes are TRBV7-9 and TRBJ2-7, with 8 bases identical to TRBD1. The CDR3 has 14 amino acids. The germline gives CDR1 SEHNR, CDR2 FQNEAQ (reference sequence). The V gene end was trimmed by 4 bases and the J gene end by 1 base; junction bases not matched to a gene: 3. The CDR3 DNA reads as TGTGCCAGCAGCTCGCAGGGGGCATCCTACGAGCAGTACTTC. Translation: CASSSQGASYEQYF.

The gene calls are TRBV4-3 and TRBJ1-2, with TRBD1 identical over 7 bases. CDR3 length equals 14 residues. CDR1 and CDR2 from the germline V gene are LGHNA and YSLEER. V lost 3 bases and J lost 4; bases outside the gene matches: 5. Written as DNA, the CDR3 is TGCGCCAGCAGCCACGTAGGGACAGCCTATGGCTACACCTTC. This translates into CASSHVGTAYGYTF.

The rearrangement uses TRBV27 and TRBJ2-7, with TRBD2 matching 12 bases. The CDR3 consists of 17 residues. Trimming took 5 bases from V and 0 from J; bases not matched to a gene: 8. The germline CDR1 and CDR2 sequences are MNHEY and SMNVEV (reference sequence). In DNA form, the CDR3 reads TGTGCCAGCAGTGTACGGACTAGCGGGGAAAGCTCCTACGAGCAGTACTTC. Translation gives CASSVRTSGESSYEQYF.

This rearrangement joins TRBV19 to TRBJ1-2; D unresolved. The CDR3 has 15 amino acids. Germline CDR1 is LNHDA and CDR2 is SQIVND (reference sequence). With 2 bases removed from V and 4 bases from J, the gap between germline ends came to 14 bases. CDR3 bases: TGTGCCAGTAGTATAAAAGTCACAGACGTCTATGGCTACACCTTC. Translating gives CASSIKVTDVYGYTF.

This clone was recorded only once. As DNA, the CDR3 is TGCGCCAGCAGCCGGAGACCGCCTAGCGGGAGTTTGCAGACCCAGTACTTC. It specifies CASSRRPPSGSLQTQYF. V usage is TRBV5-1 and J usage is TRBJ2-5; 10 bases map to TRBD2. Germline V gives CDR1 SGHRS, CDR2 YFSETQ. J gave up 6 bases and V 4 bases, and 15 bases lay outside the gene matches. This CDR3 contains 17 residues.

The count of this clone is one. The chain joins TRBV5-6 to TRBJ2-5; D might be TRBD1 (5 bases). The ends were cut back, 6 bases at V and 1 base at J, with 10 bases in the middle. CDR3 length: 13 residues. Germline values: CDR1 SGHDT, CDR2 YYEEEE. The CDR3 DNA sequence: TGTGCCAGCACCAAGGACACCCAAGAGACCCAGTACTTC. This gives the protein CASTKDTQETQYF. The full variable domain, completed using reference TRBV5-6 and TRBJ2-5, is DAGVTQSPTHLIKTRGQQVTLRCSPKSGHDTVSWYQQALGQGPQFIFQYYEEEERQRGNFPDRFSGHQFPNYSSELNVNALLLGDSALYLCASTKDTQETQYFGPGTRLLVL.

The chain links TRBV10-3 to TRBJ2-7, with D possibly being TRBD2 (5 bases). Looked up from germline, CDR1 is ENHRY and CDR2 is SYGVKD. Deletions cut 6 bases from V and 0 bases from J, with 15 bases between. This CDR3 has 15 amino acids. The CDR3 DNA is TGTGCCATCAGCCCCGGGGAACGGAGCTCCTACGAGCAGTACTTC. Protein sequence: CAISPGERSSYEQYF.

V is TRBV4-3 and J is TRBJ2-2; 7 positions match TRBD1. CDR1 is LGHNA, CDR2 YSLEER, per germline. V shed 0 bases, J shed 2 bases, and the junction held 3 bases outside the gene matches. The CDR3 runs 16 residues. The chain's CDR3 is CASSQERQGNTGELFF. CDR3 sequence (DNA): TGCGCCAGCAGCCAAGAGAGACAGGGCAACACCGGGGAGCTGTTTTTT.

The gene calls are TRBV6-2 or TRBV6-3 and TRBJ1-5, with D perhaps TRBD1 (6 bases). Germline CDR1 MNHEY, CDR2 SVGEGT. This CDR3 has 17 residues. Trimming removed 0 bases from V and 0 bases from J, with 12 bases in between. CDR3: CASSYSRGSRSNQPQHF. CDR3 sequence (DNA): TGTGCCAGCAGTTACTCGAGGGGGAGTCGTAGCAATCAGCCCCAGCATTTT.

The chain combines TRBV4-1 with TRBJ2-2, with TRBD1 as a possible D gene (6 bases). Germline V lookup: CDR1 MGHRA, CDR2 YSYEKL. CDR3 size: 16 residues. The V end was cut by 4 bases, the J end by 1 base, with 13 bases between. The CDR3 bases are TGCGCCAGCAGCCTCGAGACAGGCCTGAACACCGGGGAGCTGTTTTTT. As protein: CASSLETGLNTGELFF.

The chain has TRBV6-6 and TRBJ2-3; D unclear. Looked up from germline, CDR1 is MNHNY and CDR2 is SVGAGI (reference sequence). The V end was cut by 6 bases, the J end by 1 base, with 8 bases between. This CDR3 region has 13 residues. DNA for the CDR3: TGTGCCAGCAGACTACCCGGCACAGATACGCAGTATTTT. Protein sequence: CASRLPGTDTQYF.

The chain uses TRBV4-2 and TRBJ1-2; no definite D call. V lost 5 bases to trimming and J lost 3 bases, with 13 bases between them. This CDR3 spans 14 amino acids. Germline CDR1 reads LGHNA; CDR2 reads YNFKEQ. Here the CDR3 DNA reads TGTGCCAGCAGCGCAGGATCGGAATACTATGGCTACACCTTC. Protein: CASSAGSEYYGYTF.

The chain joins TRBV23-1 to TRBJ2-5, with 10 nucleotides matching TRBD2. Being an ORF, TRBV23-1 has a function that is uncertain. V trimming: 2 bases; J trimming: 1 base; junction bases outside the gene matches: 7. The CDR3 loop spans 17 amino acids. CDR3: CASSQLAGALLQETQYF. The CDR3 DNA sequence: TGCGCCAGCAGTCAACTAGCGGGGGCCCTACTCCAAGAGACCCAGTACTTC.

This clone was observed a single time. V gene TRBV5-6 combines with J gene TRBJ1-2; D is perhaps TRBD1 (6 bases). V shed 3 bases and J shed 4 bases, with 16 bases lying between them. The germline V gene has CDR1 SGHDT and CDR2 YYEEEE. The CDR3 contains 15 residues. In DNA, the CDR3 is TGTGCCAGCAGCTCGACAGGCCTGAAGTCCTATGGCTACACCTTC. This sequence encodes CASSSTGLKSYGYTF.

The V gene is TRBV5-6, the J gene TRBJ1-4, with 8 bases aligning to TRBD1. The trim removed 0 bases at V and 7 bases at J, leaving 11 bases unmatched. The CDR3 length is 17 residues. The germline V gene has CDR1 SGHDT and CDR2 YYEEEE. For the CDR3, the DNA is TGTGCCAGCAGCTTGGTGGGGCCGGGACAGGAGCGTGAAAAACTGTTTTTT. Translated, it gives CASSLVGPGQEREKLFF.

This clone was seen a few times. The rearrangement joins TRBV6-5 to TRBJ2-3; maybe TRBD2 (6 bases). Germline assignment: CDR1 MNHEY and CDR2 SVGAGI. Trimming stripped 6 bases from V and 2 bases from J, with 15 bases between. The CDR3 loop spans 15 amino acids. The DNA of the CDR3 is TGTGCCAGCAGGGGAGGAGGGCTAATCACAGATACGCAGTATTTT. This encodes CASRGGGLITDTQYF.